Listed here are 19 T cell receptor beta chains from one sample, sequenced in a study of T cells after posttransplantation cyclophosphamide. Assay: immunoSEQ multiplex PCR; the TCRdb copy retains only in-frame clones and omits some. The data list about 2,800 clones, none observed once; 15% to 20% falls to the top ten. A marrow graft followed busulfan-fludarabine conditioning, with cyclophosphamide on days +3 and +4. Material: PBMCs, obtained 30 days after allogeneic stem cell transplant with posttransplant cyclophosphamide. The receptors were gathered from an older female patient who received an allogeneic stem cell transplant from an unrelated donor, was CMV-positive, and had acute GVHD only. Some T cells may trace back to the graft donor.

This clone was seen many times. The chain uses TRBV27 and TRBJ2-7; D possibly corresponds to TRBD1 (6 bases). There are 16 residues in the CDR3. V lost 5 bases, J lost 3 bases, and 20 bases lay in between. Germline lookup yields CDR1 MNHEY and CDR2 SMNVEV (reference sequence). CDR3 sequence reads: CASSHPQGTNFYEQYF. The CDR3 nucleotides are TGTGCCAGCAGTCATCCCCAGGGGACCAACTTCTACGAGCAGTACTTC.

This clone was recorded at least ten times. This rearrangement joins TRBV2 to TRBJ2-1, with 9 bases that match TRBD1. Germline CDR1 is SNHLY and CDR2 is FYNNEI. CDR3 length: 15 amino acids. With 6 bases clipped from V and 2 bases from J, the junction kept 5 bases outside the gene matches. The CDR3 bases are TGTGCCAGCAGGGGGGGACAGGGAGCCTACAATGAGCAGTTCTTC. This encodes CASRGGQGAYNEQFF.

This clone was recorded many times. This chain connects TRBV28 to TRBJ2-7; 7 bases match TRBD2. V was clipped by 3 bases and J by 2 bases; unmatched bases: 4. CDR3 length: 14 residues. Per germline, CDR1 MDHEN and CDR2 SYDVKM. The CDR3 loop reads CASSFGLAAYEQYF. The CDR3 region has the DNA TGTGCCAGCAGTTTTGGGCTAGCGGCCTACGAGCAGTACTTC.

This clone rates as medium-sized. The genes are TRBV2 and TRBJ1-1, with 8 positions matching TRBD1. Germline trimming cut 0 bases from V and 8 bases from J; bases unmatched to any gene: 2. The CDR3 sequence is 13 residues long. Germline loops: CDR1 SNHLY, CDR2 FYNNEI. The CDR3 DNA is TGTGCCAGCAGTGAAGCGCGGGACAGGGAAGCTTTCTTT. It encodes CASSEARDREAFF.

This clone was counted many times. The chain carries TRBV28 and TRBJ1-3, with no clear D. CDR3 length: 15 residues. Trimming shortened V by 7 bases and J by 0 bases, and 13 bases separated the two germline ends. Germline lookup yields CDR1 MDHEN and CDR2 SYDVKM. As DNA, the CDR3 is TGTGCCAGCAAAAATATACAGATCTCTGGAAACACCATATATTTT. Translation: CASKNIQISGNTIYF. The variable domain in full, completed from reference TRBV28 and TRBJ1-3, reads DVKVTQSSRYLVKRTGEKVFLECVQDMDHENMFWYRQDPGLGLRLIYFSYDVKMKEKGDIPEGYSVSREKKERFSLILESASTNQTSMYLCASKNIQISGNTIYFGEGSWLTVV.

This clone is medium-sized (0.01 to 0.1%). This chain joins TRBV27 and TRBJ1-4; 8 nucleotides agree with TRBD1. This CDR3 spans 20 amino acids. The germline V gene encodes CDR1 MNHEY and CDR2 SMNVEV (reference sequence). Germline trimming cut 2 bases from V and 5 bases from J; bases unmatched to any gene: 19. CDR3 in amino acids: CASSLKPVLMPDRGNEKLFF. DNA for the CDR3: TGTGCCAGCAGTTTAAAGCCCGTTTTGATGCCCGACAGGGGAAATGAAAAACTGTTTTTT.

The CDR3 DNA sequence: TGTGCCAGCAGTAACACCGGGACAAGGATCACCGGGGAGCTGTTTTTT. Translated, it gives CASSNTGTRITGELFF. V gene TRBV6-6 combines with J gene TRBJ2-2, with a tentative D call TRBD1 (6 bases). The CDR3 length is 16 residues. Germline loops: CDR1 MNHNY, CDR2 SVGAGI (reference sequence). Trimming took off 5 bases at V and 4 bases at J, with 17 bases between the two ends.

This clone was detected ten times or more. J is TRBJ2-1 and V is TRBV13; 7 bases line up with TRBD1. The CDR3 consists of 16 residues. Germline V gene sequence: CDR1 PRHDT, CDR2 FYEKMQ (reference sequence). Trimming at V came to 5 bases and at J to 0 bases, leaving 7 bases not matched to a gene. In nucleotides, the CDR3 is TGTGCCAGCAGCAACAGAGGGGGCCACTCCTACAATGAGCAGTTCTTC. As protein: CASSNRGGHSYNEQFF.

This clone was seen repeatedly, ten times or more. The gene calls are TRBV6-1 and TRBJ1-1, with D tentatively TRBD1 (5 bases). CDR1 MNHNS and CDR2 SASEGT come from the germline V gene. V lost 4 bases to trimming and J lost 1 base, with 7 bases between them. The CDR3 contains 13 residues. This CDR3 reads CASSVTGNTEAFF. In nucleotides, the CDR3 is TGTGCCAGCAGTGTCACAGGGAACACTGAAGCTTTCTTT.

This clone was picked up many times. The rearrangement uses TRBV18 and TRBJ2-7; TRBD2 agrees at 7 bases. The CDR3 totals 15 residues. J gave up 1 base and V 3 bases, and 6 bases lay outside the gene matches. The V gene's germline CDR1 is KGHSH and CDR2 LQKENI. CDR3 loop: CASSPSTSLSYEQYF. CDR3 bases: TGTGCCAGCTCACCCTCGACTAGCCTTTCCTACGAGCAGTACTTC.

This clone has a count of ten or more. The V and J genes are TRBV7-2 and TRBJ2-1, with D maybe TRBD2 (7 bases). Germline loops: CDR1 SGHTA, CDR2 FQGNSA. V lost 7 bases, J lost 3 bases, and 19 bases lay in between. The CDR3 is made up of 16 amino acids. CDR3 sequence reads: CASIGGGPLNYNEQFF. The CDR3 nucleotides are TGTGCCAGCATAGGGGGGGGCCCTTTGAACTACAATGAGCAGTTCTTC.

This clone was observed many times. The rearrangement links TRBV12-3 or TRBV12-4 to TRBJ1-5, with 9 bases identical to TRBD1. The CDR3 loop spans 12 amino acids. Germline trimming cut 6 bases from V and 13 bases from J; bases unmatched to any gene: 7. The CDR3 sequence: CASRRGQGGQHF. The CDR3 coding sequence is TGTGCCAGCAGGCGGGGACAGGGCGGGCAGCATTTT.

This clone was counted ten times or more. V usage is TRBV29-1 and J usage is TRBJ2-7, with D perhaps TRBD1 (6 bases). Trimming stripped 0 bases from V and 0 bases from J, with 12 bases between. This CDR3 has 15 amino acids. Germline V gene sequence: CDR1 SQVTM, CDR2 ANQGSEA. CDR3 in amino acids: CSVEDRDIGSYEQYF. Here the CDR3 DNA reads TGCAGCGTTGAAGATCGGGACATCGGCTCCTACGAGCAGTACTTC.

This clone was detected many times. The rearrangement links TRBV2 to TRBJ2-3, with TRBD2 matching 7 bases. V shed 6 bases, J shed 1 base, and the junction held 16 bases outside the gene matches. From germline, CDR1 is SNHLY and CDR2 FYNNEI. This CDR3 spans 18 amino acids. In nucleotides, the CDR3 is TGTGCCAGCAGGGGGGGGTCTTATAGTAGATTCGGCACAGATACGCAGTATTTT. It yields the protein CASRGGSYSRFGTDTQYF.

This clone is labeled medium-sized. The genes are TRBV5-5 and TRBJ1-5; 7 bases map to TRBD1. The germline V gene encodes CDR1 SGHKS and CDR2 YYEKEE (reference sequence). The length of the CDR3 is 14 residues. J gave up 1 base and V 5 bases, and 3 bases lay outside the gene matches. The CDR3 nucleotides are TGTGCCAGCAGTCCGGGACAGAGCAATCAGCCCCAGCATTTT. Translation gives CASSPGQSNQPQHF.

At least ten counts were recorded for this clone. This sequence joins TRBV5-1 and TRBJ2-7, with TRBD2 identical over 10 bases. Germline trimming cut 0 bases from V and 7 bases from J; bases unmatched to any gene: 7. CDR3 size: 15 residues. Germline assignment: CDR1 SGHRS and CDR2 YFSETQ. CDR3 sequence (DNA): TGCGCCAGCAGCTTGGCGGCTAGCGGGGGTAGGGAGCAGTACTTC. This gives the protein CASSLAASGGREQYF.

This clone was counted ten times or more. The chain has TRBV7-6 and TRBJ2-7, with TRBD1 matching 8 bases. This CDR3 is built from 13 residues. Germline V gene sequence: CDR1 SGHVS, CDR2 FNYEAQ. The trim removed 4 bases at V and 6 bases at J, leaving 5 bases unmatched. CDR3 bases: TGTGCCAGCAGCTACGGGACAGGCACCGAGCAGTACTTC. Residues: CASSYGTGTEQYF.

This clone occurred many times. The CDR3 loop reads CASSPMQGWNYGYTF. For the CDR3, the DNA is TGTGCCAGCAGCCCTATGCAGGGGTGGAACTATGGCTACACCTTC. The chain employs TRBV7-9 and TRBJ1-2; TRBD1 might be the D (6 bases). Trimming took 5 bases from V and 2 from J, leaving 15 bases between them. The CDR3 extends over 15 amino acids. CDR1 is SEHNR and CDR2 is FQNEAQ in the germline V gene (reference sequence). The full variable domain, its missing parts supplied by reference TRBV7-9 and TRBJ1-2, is DTGVSQNPRHKITKRGQNVTFRCDPISEHNRLYWYRQTLGQGPEFLTYFQNEAQLEKSRLLSDRFSAERPKGSFSTLEIQRTEQGDSAMYLCASSPMQGWNYGYTFGSGTRLTVV.

This clone is judged medium-sized. V and J are TRBV4-2 and TRBJ2-1; 9 bases agree with TRBD2. The CDR3 spans 15 residues. From germline, CDR1 is LGHNA and CDR2 YNFKEQ. The ends lost 0 bases at V and 7 bases at J; junction bases unmatched: 4. CDR3: CASSQDRLAGNEQFF. In nucleotides, the CDR3 is TGTGCCAGCAGCCAAGACCGGCTAGCGGGGAATGAGCAGTTCTTC.